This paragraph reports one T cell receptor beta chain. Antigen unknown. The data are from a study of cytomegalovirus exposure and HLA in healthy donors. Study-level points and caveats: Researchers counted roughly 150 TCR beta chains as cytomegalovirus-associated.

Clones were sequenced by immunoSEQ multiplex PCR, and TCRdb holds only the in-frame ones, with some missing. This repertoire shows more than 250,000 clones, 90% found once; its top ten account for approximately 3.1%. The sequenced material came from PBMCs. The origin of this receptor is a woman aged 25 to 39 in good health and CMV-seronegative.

CDR3 loop: CASGVGSTDTQYF. The CDR3 bases are TGTGCCAGCGGAGTGGGGAGCACAGATACGCAGTATTTT. This rearrangement joins TRBV5-6 to TRBJ2-3; no reliable D call. The germline V gene has CDR1 SGHDT and CDR2 YYEEEE. The V end was cut by 7 bases, the J end by 0 bases, with 9 bases between. The length of the CDR3 is 13 residues.